The 18 T cell receptor beta chains presented below share a single source sample, sequenced in a study of T cell changes during pregnancy in multiple sclerosis (dated by TCRdb to the late 2010s). Library method: the immunoSEQ multiplex PCR assay. TCRdb obtained this table from immuneACCESS and retained in-frame rearrangements with V and J assigned. These tables miss some clones; where compared with another copy, unresolved V genes account for less than half of the shortfall, and the remainder is unexplained. This sample gives 38,000 or so clones in total; about 94% of them show up just once. Roughly 0.4% of the sample lies in the top ten. The source material was CD4+ T cells from peripheral blood mononuclear cells, sampled in the second trimester of pregnancy. The receptors were gathered from a female donor with multiple sclerosis, enrolled in a pregnancy study.

The chain has TRBV27 and TRBJ2-3, with D tentatively TRBD1 (5 bases). Germline CDR1 is MNHEY and CDR2 is SMNVEV (reference sequence). Trimming took 3 bases from V and 14 from J, leaving 18 bases between them. The CDR3 consists of 13 residues. The CDR3 loop is CASSFDQGYSLYF. CDR3 coding DNA: TGTGCCAGCAGTTTTGATCAGGGTTATAGTCTGTATTTT.

This clone was seen once. This rearrangement joins TRBV5-4 to TRBJ1-2; the D gene is possibly TRBD1 (5 bases). The germline V and J ends were trimmed by 4 bases and 0 bases, with 16 bases remaining between them. The CDR3 is 16 residues long. CDR1 and CDR2 (germline): SGHNT, YYREEE (reference sequence). The CDR3 region is CASSPLPGGTNYGYTF. Written as DNA, the CDR3 is TGTGCCAGCAGCCCTCTCCCTGGGGGGACTAACTATGGCTACACCTTC.

This clone was seen just once. V and J are TRBV7-9 and TRBJ1-2, with TRBD1 matching 11 bases. With 5 bases clipped from V and 7 bases from J, the junction kept 18 bases outside the gene matches. This CDR3 is built from 18 residues. CDR1 and CDR2 from the germline V gene are SEHNR and FQNEAQ (reference sequence). The CDR3 loop is CASSPIWTGGGSDVGYTF. As DNA, the CDR3 is TGTGCCAGCAGCCCAATCTGGACAGGGGGCGGCTCCGATGTTGGCTACACCTTC.

This rearrangement joins TRBV7-6 to TRBJ2-1; 7 nucleotides agree with TRBD2. CDR3 length: 15 amino acids. V was pared by 0 bases and J by 3 bases, with 2 bases of the junction left unmatched. The V gene's germline CDR1 is SGHVS and CDR2 FNYEAQ. The CDR3 nucleotides are TGTGCCAGCAGCTTAGCGGGGGGGTTCTACAATGAGCAGTTCTTC. It encodes CASSLAGGFYNEQFF.

This chain connects TRBV5-1 to TRBJ2-2; 8 positions agree with TRBD2. The CDR3 consists of 16 residues. V dropped 5 bases and J dropped 6; count of bases not matched to a gene: 12. Germline V lookup: CDR1 SGHRS, CDR2 YFSETQ. Here the CDR3 reads CASRKWAGGEAGELFF. In nucleotides, the CDR3 is TGCGCCAGCAGGAAGTGGGCGGGAGGCGAAGCCGGGGAGCTGTTTTTT.

This chain connects TRBV6-6 to TRBJ1-2, with 7 bases that match TRBD1. V trimming: 2 bases; J trimming: 2 bases; junction bases outside the gene matches: 5. Germline V gives CDR1 MNHNY, CDR2 SVGAGI (reference sequence). There are 15 residues in the CDR3. The CDR3, as DNA: TGTGCCAGCAGTTACAGACAGGGTTTAAACTATGGCTACACCTTC. Its protein product is CASSYRQGLNYGYTF.

V gene TRBV5-5 combines with J gene TRBJ2-6, with D possibly matching TRBD1 (5 bases). Germline CDR1 is SGHKS and CDR2 is YYEKEE (reference sequence). The CDR3 is made up of 17 amino acids. V lost 2 bases and J lost 0, with 12 bases in between. In DNA, the CDR3 is TGTGCCAGCAGCTTTTACGGACACATCTCTGGGGCCAACGTCCTGACTTTC. Encoded protein: CASSFYGHISGANVLTF.

The chain couples TRBV15 to TRBJ2-5, with D perhaps TRBD2 (6 bases). V dropped 1 base and J dropped 7 bases, with 19 bases sitting between them. Germline CDR1 is LNHNV and CDR2 is YYDKDF (reference sequence). The CDR3 is 16 residues long. For the CDR3, the DNA is TGTGCCACCAGCAGAGTGGTAGCGGAGATCCGGTGGACCCAGTACTTC. Protein product: CATSRVVAEIRWTQYF.

This clone was recorded only once. The gene calls are TRBV7-8 and TRBJ2-7; D not certain. The CDR3 is 12 amino acids. In germline, CDR1 is SGHVS, CDR2 FQNEAQ. The V end was cut by 5 bases, the J end by 3 bases, with 8 bases between. For the CDR3, the DNA is TGTGCCAGCAGCGCTGCGTTCTACGAGCAGTACTTC. Translation gives CASSAAFYEQYF.

J is TRBJ2-7 and V is TRBV6-5; possible D gene TRBD2, 6 bases. The ends were cut back, 6 bases at V and 5 bases at J, with 17 bases in the middle. The CDR3 extends over 14 amino acids. CDR1 and CDR2 (germline): MNHEY, SVGAGI. The CDR3 region has the DNA TGTGCCAGCAGAGAGGATTTGCCGGGGGACGAGCAGTACTTC. Protein: CASREDLPGDEQYF.

This clone was seen a few times. The chain carries TRBV7-9 and TRBJ2-7; D is perhaps TRBD2 (6 bases). The length of the CDR3 is 14 residues. The germline V and J ends were trimmed by 1 base and 2 bases, with 9 bases remaining between them. Germline loops: CDR1 SEHNR, CDR2 FQNEAQ (reference sequence). The CDR3 nucleotides are TGTGCCAGCAGCTTAGGGGGGGTCACCTACGAGCAGTACTTC. Protein product: CASSLGGVTYEQYF.

V is TRBV5-1 and J is TRBJ2-1, with TRBD2 identical over 8 bases. Per germline, CDR1 SGHRS and CDR2 YFSETQ. V trimming: 2 bases; J trimming: 3 bases; junction bases outside the gene matches: 7. The length of the CDR3 is 16 residues. CDR3 DNA: TGCGCCAGCAGCTTAAGACTAGCGACGAGCTACAATGAGCAGTTCTTC. Protein sequence: CASSLRLATSYNEQFF. The whole variable domain, filled in from reference TRBV5-1 and TRBJ2-1, reads KAGVTQTPRYLIKTRGQQVTLSCSPISGHRSVSWYQQTPGQGLQFLFEYFSETQRNKGNFPGRFSGRQFSNSRSEMNVSTLELGDSALYLCASSLRLATSYNEQFFGPGTRLTVL.

This chain links TRBV6-1 with TRBJ1-3; weak D call: TRBD1 (6 bases). This CDR3 spans 14 amino acids. The germline V and J ends were trimmed by 8 bases and 0 bases, with 11 bases remaining between them. The germline CDR1 and CDR2 sequences are MNHNS and SASEGT. This CDR3 reads CASHRTASGNTIYF. The CDR3 bases are TGTGCCAGCCATCGGACAGCCTCTGGAAACACCATATATTTT.

The chain couples TRBV28 to TRBJ2-7, with 8 positions matching TRBD1. The germline gives CDR1 MDHEN, CDR2 SYDVKM. V gave up 3 bases and J gave up 1 base; unmatched junction bases: 11. This CDR3 region has 17 residues. The CDR3 is CASSLAGWGQASYEQYF. The DNA for the CDR3 is TGTGCCAGCAGTTTGGCCGGTTGGGGACAGGCGTCCTACGAGCAGTACTTC.

The chain uses TRBV7-7 and TRBJ2-3; no reliable D call. The CDR3 loop spans 13 amino acids. V was trimmed by 3 bases and J by 6 bases, leaving 10 bases between them. From germline, CDR1 is SSHAT and CDR2 FNYEAQ (reference sequence). The CDR3 DNA reads TGTGCCAGCAGCTTCCTAGATTCGGATACGCAGTATTTT. Translated, it gives CASSFLDSDTQYF. The entire variable domain, with the rest obtained from reference TRBV7-7 and TRBJ2-3, is as follows: GAGVSQSPRYKVTKRGQDVTLRCDPISSHATLYWYQQALGQGPEFLTYFNYEAQPDKSGLPSDRFSAERPEGSISTLTIQRTEQRDSAMYRCASSFLDSDTQYFGPGTRLTVL.

V usage is TRBV6-1 and J usage is TRBJ2-7; 10 nucleotides match TRBD2. The CDR3 consists of 17 residues. CDR1 and CDR2 (germline): MNHNS, SASEGT. V lost 0 bases and J lost 3; bases outside the gene matches: 8. The CDR3 region is CASSEAALAGRVYEQYF. The CDR3 coding sequence is TGTGCCAGCAGTGAAGCGGCACTAGCGGGACGGGTCTACGAGCAGTACTTC.

The chain links TRBV5-1 to TRBJ2-7; TRBD2 agrees at 8 bases. Germline loops: CDR1 SGHRS, CDR2 YFSETQ. V lost 2 bases and J lost 5; bases outside the gene matches: 9. The CDR3 runs to 15 residues. CDR3 loop: CASSFGLAMFDEQYF. CDR3 DNA: TGCGCCAGCAGCTTCGGACTAGCAATGTTCGACGAGCAGTACTTC.

The chain couples TRBV18 to TRBJ2-5; 9 bases are a match to TRBD2. J was trimmed by 5 bases and V by 1 base; bases with no gene match: 11. Germline V gene data show CDR1 as KGHSH and CDR2 as LQKENI. The CDR3 consists of 17 residues. CDR3 DNA sequence: TGTGCCAGCTCACCACTGTCGGCGGGGGGGTCTAGGGAGACCCAGTACTTC. Residues: CASSPLSAGGSRETQYF. Full variable domain (remainder filled in from reference TRBV18 and TRBJ2-5): NAGVMQNPRHLVRRRGQEARLRCSPMKGHSHVYWYRQLPEEGLKFMVYLQKENIIDESGMPKERFSAEFPKEGPSILRIQQVVRGDSAAYFCASSPLSAGGSRETQYFGPGTRLLVL.